These 29 T cell receptor beta chains were all obtained from the same sample, sequenced in a study of T cells in Graves' hyperthyroidism and ophthalmopathy. The TCR beta CDR3 regions underwent amplification using RNA transcripts as the source. HTBI primers were employed in a first-round RT-PCR of the TCR CDR3. Using its own MiXCR run on the multiplex PCR reads, TCRdb lists one record per CDR3 protein. Seen here are approximately 600,000 distinct CDR3 sequences, 20% to 25% observed once, and the top ten hold about 35%. Specimen: blood. Source of these receptors: a man between 25 and 39 years old with Graves' ophthalmopathy.

The V and J genes are TRBV11-1 and TRBJ1-3; D gene unclear. CDR3 length equals 15 residues. Germline values: CDR1 SGHAT, CDR2 FQDESV (reference sequence). With 3 bases removed from V and 0 bases from J, the gap between germline ends came to 9 bases. The CDR3 DNA sequence: TGTGCCAGCAGCTTGCGTACCAACTCTGGAAACACCATATATTTT. Translating it yields CASSLRTNSGNTIYF. Full variable domain (rest looked up from reference TRBV11-1 and TRBJ1-3): EAEVAQSPRYKITEKSQAVAFWCDPISGHATLYWYRQILGQGPELLVQFQDESVVDDSQLPKDRFSAERLKGVDSTLKIQPAELGDSAMYLCASSLRTNSGNTIYFGEGSWLTVV.

Ten or more counts support this clonotype. The CDR3 bases are TGTGCCAGCAGTTTGGGACCGAGGGGGACAGGGGGCCATGAGCAGTTCTTC. Translation: CASSLGPRGTGGHEQFF. The gene calls are TRBV12-3 or TRBV12-4 and TRBJ2-1; 12 bases agree with TRBD1. CDR3 length equals 17 residues. Germline trimming cut 3 bases from V and 8 bases from J; bases unmatched to any gene: 11.

The rearrangement joins TRBV30 to TRBJ2-3; 14 positions agree with TRBD2. The V gene end was trimmed by 2 bases and the J gene end by 4 bases; junction bases not matched to a gene: 11. Per germline, CDR1 GTSNPN and CDR2 SVGIG (reference sequence). There are 18 residues in the CDR3. The CDR3 nucleotides are TGTGCCTGGAGTATCGGGACTAGCGGGAGAAAGTTTCCAGATACGCAGTATTTT. Translation: CAWSIGTSGRKFPDTQYF.

This clonotype was observed at least ten times. The chain couples TRBV20-1 to TRBJ2-7; D might be TRBD1 (5 bases). V was cut by 5 bases and J by 2 bases, with 16 bases left in between. The CDR3 is 14 residues long. Germline V lookup: CDR1 DFQATT, CDR2 SNEGSKA (reference sequence). The CDR3 bases are TGCAGTGCTCCGCCAACAGGTACACCCTACGAGCAGTACTTC. This sequence encodes CSAPPTGTPYEQYF.

V usage is TRBV29-1 and J usage is TRBJ2-3; D may correspond to TRBD1 or TRBD2 (5 bases each). Germline V gene sequence: CDR1 SQVTM, CDR2 ANQGSEA. Trimming shortened V by 2 bases and J by 7 bases, and 13 bases separated the two germline ends. The CDR3 has 13 amino acids. This CDR3 reads CSVESGGGNTQYF. As DNA, the CDR3 is TGCAGCGTTGAAAGTGGTGGGGGTAATACGCAGTATTTT.

The CDR3 DNA reads TGTGCCAGCACCCCGGGGGGGGCCAACGTCCTGACTTTC. Its protein is CASTPGGANVLTF. This chain links TRBV6-2 or TRBV6-3 with TRBJ2-6, with D perhaps TRBD2 (5 bases). The CDR3 totals 13 residues. Germline V CDR1 and CDR2: MNHEY, SVGEGT. The V gene lost 7 bases and the J gene lost 4 bases, with 8 bases spanning the gap.

This clonotype was counted at least ten times. This chain connects TRBV6-2 or TRBV6-3 to TRBJ2-7; weak D call: TRBD1 (6 bases). The V end was cut by 5 bases, the J end by 3 bases, with 14 bases between. The CDR3 has 14 amino acids. Looked up from germline, CDR1 is MNHEY and CDR2 is SVGEGT. Here the CDR3 DNA reads TGTGCCAGCAGTCAATGGGACATACTCTACGAGCAGTACTTC. Its translation is CASSQWDILYEQYF.

Ten or more counts support this clonotype. V usage is TRBV2 and J usage is TRBJ2-5; D is ambiguous. The germline gives CDR1 SNHLY, CDR2 FYNNEI. Trimming left V 2 bases short and J 1 base short, with 5 bases between. The CDR3 is 13 residues long. The CDR3 DNA follows: TGTGCCAGCAGTGAAAGTGTCCAAGAGACCCAGTACTTC. This gives the protein CASSESVQETQYF.

This chain uses TRBV10-3 with TRBJ2-3; 8 positions agree with TRBD2. In germline, CDR1 is ENHRY, CDR2 SYGVKD. The CDR3 contains 16 residues. V lost 1 base and J lost 0; bases outside the gene matches: 3. The CDR3 DNA is TGTGCCATCAGTGAGTTAGGCGGGAGGAGCACAGATACGCAGTATTTT. Residues: CAISELGGRSTDTQYF.

This clonotype was picked up many times. The chain employs TRBV19 and TRBJ1-1; no clear D gene. V lost 4 bases and J lost 10, with 13 bases in between. The CDR3 has 12 amino acids. The germline V gene encodes CDR1 LNHDA and CDR2 SQIVND (reference sequence). This chain's CDR3 is CASSTSRFGAFF. DNA for the CDR3: TGTGCCAGTAGTACATCAAGGTTTGGAGCTTTCTTT.

This clonotype was counted many times. The V and J genes are TRBV11-2 and TRBJ1-1; 7 bases map to TRBD1. CDR1 SGHAT and CDR2 FQNNGV come from the germline V gene. The length of the CDR3 is 17 residues. J gave up 4 bases and V 6 bases, and 17 bases lay outside the gene matches. As DNA, the CDR3 is TGTGCCAGCAGTCACAAAGGAGGGACAGAGTCATTCACTGAAGCTTTCTTT. It yields the protein CASSHKGGTESFTEAFF.

This clonotype was recorded at least ten times. The CDR3 loop reads CASSSGLFGNTEAFF. The CDR3 DNA is TGTGCCAGCAGCTCTGGACTATTTGGGAACACTGAAGCTTTCTTT. V usage is TRBV11-2 and J usage is TRBJ1-1; D remains unclear. Germline loops: CDR1 SGHAT, CDR2 FQNNGV. Trimming stripped 4 bases from V and 1 base from J, with 13 bases between. The CDR3 is 15 residues long.

This clonotype has at least ten counts. The chain employs TRBV28 and TRBJ1-1, with no clear D. This CDR3 contains 14 residues. Germline CDR1 is MDHEN and CDR2 is SYDVKM. V was pared by 1 base and J by 2 bases, with 8 bases between. CDR3: CASSLSGPNTEAFF. CDR3 DNA sequence: TGTGCCAGCAGTTTATCAGGACCTAACACTGAAGCTTTCTTT.

This clonotype was seen repeatedly, ten times or more. The rearrangement uses TRBV30 and TRBJ2-7; D is possibly TRBD1 (6 bases). There are 11 residues in the CDR3. The V gene's germline CDR1 is GTSNPN and CDR2 SVGIG (reference sequence). Trimming removed 7 bases at V and 4 bases at J, with 11 bases between. This chain's CDR3 is CASGTGYEQYF. CDR3 sequence (DNA): TGTGCCTCGGGAACAGGGTACGAGCAGTACTTC.

This clonotype was observed at least ten times. The chain has TRBV12-3 or TRBV12-4 and TRBJ2-3, with TRBD2 matching 9 bases. The V and J ends lost 5 bases and 10 bases, in that order; junction bases with no gene match: 7. The CDR3 sequence is 13 residues long. This CDR3 reads CASSQNSGSAQYF. The CDR3 bases are TGTGCCAGCAGTCAGAATAGCGGGAGTGCGCAGTATTTT.

At least ten counts were recorded for this clonotype. The chain recombines TRBV6-2 or TRBV6-3 with TRBJ2-1, with 7 bases that match TRBD2. The CDR3 totals 18 residues. The germline CDR1 and CDR2 sequences are MNHEY and SVGEGT. Trimming took 2 bases from V and 1 from J; bases not matched to a gene: 11. In DNA form, the CDR3 reads TGTGCCAGCAGTTACCCCCTCTCGACTAGCCGGTCCTACAATGAGCAGTTCTTC. This encodes CASSYPLSTSRSYNEQFF.

This clonotype was observed a handful of times. The rearrangement joins TRBV13 to TRBJ2-1; D is unclear. Deletions cut 2 bases from V and 0 bases from J, with 8 bases between. The germline V gene has CDR1 PRHDT and CDR2 FYEKMQ (reference sequence). This CDR3 has 15 residues. Here the CDR3 DNA reads TGTGCCAGCAGCTTACCACCATACTCCTACAATGAGCAGTTCTTC. Amino acids: CASSLPPYSYNEQFF.

The genes are TRBV10-3 and TRBJ2-3; D remains ambiguous. The length of the CDR3 is 13 residues. Germline CDR1 reads ENHRY; CDR2 reads SYGVKD. Trimming removed 4 bases from V and 2 bases from J, with 7 bases in between. CDR3 residues: CAISGSLTDTQYF. In DNA, the CDR3 is TGTGCCATCAGTGGGTCCCTCACAGATACGCAGTATTTT.

Turning to this clonotype: Given a much more abundant clone one base away, this may be a read error. V and J are TRBV3-1 and TRBJ2-3, with 10 bases fitting TRBD2. This CDR3 is built from 15 residues. Germline CDR1 is LGHDT and CDR2 is YNNKEL (reference sequence). With V trimmed by 5 bases and J by 4 bases, 6 bases remained unmatched. CDR3 coding DNA: TGTGCCAGCAGCTCGAGCGGGAGGGCCGCAGATACGCAGTATTTT. Protein sequence: CASSSSGRAADTQYF.

The gene calls are TRBV7-2 and TRBJ1-2; 9 nucleotides align to TRBD1. CDR3 length equals 14 residues. Per germline, CDR1 SGHTA and CDR2 FQGNSA. Trimming cost V 5 bases and J 5 bases; bases outside gene matches: 6. CDR3 bases: TGTGCCAGCAGCCTGGGACAGGGATGGTATGGCTACACCTTC. Protein sequence: CASSLGQGWYGYTF.

This clonotype was picked up many times. This rearrangement joins TRBV11-2 to TRBJ2-1, with TRBD1 matching 8 bases. Trimming at V came to 5 bases and at J to 1 base, leaving 7 bases not matched to a gene. Germline V gene data show CDR1 as SGHAT and CDR2 as FQNNGV. The CDR3 loop spans 16 amino acids. The CDR3 is CASSPRQGRSYNEQFF. CDR3 sequence (DNA): TGTGCCAGCAGCCCGCGACAGGGGCGATCCTACAATGAGCAGTTCTTC. Full variable domain (rest looked up from reference TRBV11-2 and TRBJ2-1): EAGVAQSPRYKIIEKRQSVAFWCNPISGHATLYWYQQILGQGPKLLIQFQNNGVVDDSQLPKDRFSAERLKGVDSTLKIQPAKLEDSAVYLCASSPRQGRSYNEQFFGPGTRLTVL.

This clonotype occurred a few times. This sequence joins TRBV14 and TRBJ1-3, with D unclear. V lost 0 bases, J lost 2 bases, and 8 bases lay in between. The CDR3 covers 15 residues. The V gene's germline CDR1 is SGHDN and CDR2 FVKESK. The CDR3 DNA sequence: TGTGCCAGCAGCCAAGAGATTCGTCCTGGAAACACCATATATTTT. It encodes CASSQEIRPGNTIYF.

The J gene is TRBJ2-7, the V gene TRBV5-6, with a possible D match to TRBD1 (5 bases). Trimming took 1 base from V and 2 from J, leaving 16 bases between them. CDR1 and CDR2 from the germline V gene are SGHDT and YYEEEE. There are 16 residues in the CDR3. CDR3 DNA: TGTGCCAGCAGCTTGTATTTAGGGGCGAACACCTACGAGCAGTACTTC. Amino acid sequence: CASSLYLGANTYEQYF.

This chain connects TRBV12-3 or TRBV12-4 to TRBJ2-1; 7 nucleotides align to TRBD2. V dropped 2 bases and J dropped 3; count of bases not matched to a gene: 10. This CDR3 is built from 17 residues. The CDR3 here is CASSLTASGYFYNEQFF. CDR3 sequence (DNA): TGTGCCAGCAGTTTAACGGCTAGCGGTTACTTCTACAATGAGCAGTTCTTC.

This clonotype has ten or more counts. V and J are TRBV28 and TRBJ1-1; D perhaps matches TRBD1 (6 bases). The V and J ends lost 4 bases and 4 bases respectively, with 19 bases between them. This CDR3 contains 16 residues. CDR1 is MDHEN and CDR2 is SYDVKM in the germline V gene. The CDR3 region has the DNA TGTGCCAGCAGTTCCGGGACACCCCCCCGGGGCACTGAAGCTTTCTTT. This translates into CASSSGTPPRGTEAFF.

This clonotype was counted many times. The chain recombines TRBV27 with TRBJ1-2, with D perhaps TRBD1 (5 bases). Germline-derived CDR1 and CDR2 are MNHEY and SMNVEV (reference sequence). This CDR3 region has 15 residues. V was trimmed by 1 base and J by 6 bases, leaving 15 bases between them. In nucleotides, the CDR3 is TGTGCCAGCAGTTTATATCCAGGGTCCTCCGATGGCTACACCTTC. Its translation is CASSLYPGSSDGYTF.

This clonotype was recorded a few times. The V and J genes are TRBV7-9 and TRBJ2-2, with a tentative D call TRBD1 (6 bases). The CDR3 has 15 amino acids. Germline-derived CDR1 and CDR2 are SEHNR and FQNEAQ (reference sequence). The V gene lost 5 bases and the J gene lost 6 bases, with 16 bases spanning the gap. The CDR3 region is CASSPPLQGSGELFF. Written as DNA, the CDR3 is TGTGCCAGCAGCCCACCTCTACAGGGTTCCGGGGAGCTGTTTTTT.

This clonotype came up a few times. The chain links TRBV9 to TRBJ2-7; TRBD2 agrees at 9 bases. The length of the CDR3 is 16 residues. The V and J ends lost 0 bases and 4 bases, in that order; junction bases with no gene match: 8. Germline loops: CDR1 SGDLS, CDR2 YYNGEE. The CDR3 is CASSVDPLSGRYEQYF. CDR3 coding DNA: TGTGCCAGCAGCGTAGACCCCCTTAGCGGGAGATACGAGCAGTACTTC.

The chain carries TRBV20-1 and TRBJ1-5; possible D gene TRBD1, 6 bases. CDR3 length: 14 residues. CDR1 is DFQATT, CDR2 SNEGSKA, per germline (reference sequence). V was cut by 2 bases and J by 5 bases, with 13 bases left in between. The CDR3 sequence: CSARPTGLDQPQHF. As DNA, the CDR3 is TGCAGTGCTAGACCTACAGGGTTGGATCAGCCCCAGCATTTT.